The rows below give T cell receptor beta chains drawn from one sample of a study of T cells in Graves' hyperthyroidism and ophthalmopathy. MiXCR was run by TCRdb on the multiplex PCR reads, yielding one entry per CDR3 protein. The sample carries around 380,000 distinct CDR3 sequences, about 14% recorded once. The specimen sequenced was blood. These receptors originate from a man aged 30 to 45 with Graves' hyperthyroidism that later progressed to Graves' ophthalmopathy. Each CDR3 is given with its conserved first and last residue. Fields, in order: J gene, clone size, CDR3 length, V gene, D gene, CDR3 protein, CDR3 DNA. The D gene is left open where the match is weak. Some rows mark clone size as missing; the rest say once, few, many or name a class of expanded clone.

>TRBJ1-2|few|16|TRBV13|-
CASSPGGQQPNYGYTF
TGTGCCAGCAGCCCCGGAGGCCAACAGCCTAACTATGGCTACACCTTC
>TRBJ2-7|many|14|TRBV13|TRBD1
CASSLTGQAYEQYF
TGTGCCAGCAGCCTAACAGGACAGGCATACGAGCAGTACTTC
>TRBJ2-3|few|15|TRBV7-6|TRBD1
CASSFSTGGADTQYF
TGTGCCAGCAGCTTTTCGACAGGGGGCGCAGATACGCAGTATTTT
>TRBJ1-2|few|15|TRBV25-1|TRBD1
CASSEYGTDSYGYTF
TGTGCCAGCAGTGAATATGGGACAGACTCCTATGGCTACACCTTC
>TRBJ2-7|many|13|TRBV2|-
CASTFPTSYEQYF
TGTGCCAGCACCTTCCCGACGTCCTACGAGCAGTACTTC
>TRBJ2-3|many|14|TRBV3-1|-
CASSHLGGVDTQYF
TGTGCCAGCAGCCATCTGGGGGGCGTAGATACGCAGTATTTT
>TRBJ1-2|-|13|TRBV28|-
CASIDSTNYGYTF
TGTGCCAGCATAGACAGCACAAACTATGGCTACACCTTC
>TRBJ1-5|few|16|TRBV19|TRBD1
CASRNWTGGVRQPQHF
TGTGCCAGTAGGAACTGGACAGGGGGCGTGAGACAGCCCCAGCATTTT
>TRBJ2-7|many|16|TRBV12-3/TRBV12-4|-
CASSDTGPLIPYEQYF
TGTGCCAGCAGTGATACAGGGCCCCTCATCCCCTACGAGCAGTACTTC
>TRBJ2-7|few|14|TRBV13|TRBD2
CASSLLGGGNEQYF
TGTGCCAGCAGCTTACTCGGGGGGGGGAACGAGCAGTACTTC
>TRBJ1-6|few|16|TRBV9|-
CASSVDPGGYNSPLHF
TGTGCCAGCAGCGTCGACCCAGGCGGTTATAATTCACCCCTCCACTTT
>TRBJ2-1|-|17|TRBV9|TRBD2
CASSGGLAGSSYNEQFF
TGTGCCAGCAGCGGCGGACTAGCGGGGAGCTCCTACAATGAGCAGTTCTTC
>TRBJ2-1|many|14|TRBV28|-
CASSSSDQYNEQFF
TGTGCCAGCAGTTCCTCGGACCAATACAATGAGCAGTTCTTC
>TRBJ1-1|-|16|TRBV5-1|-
CASSKNQPGVNTEAFF
TGTGCCAGCAGCAAAAACCAACCGGGCGTCAACACTGAAGCTTTCTTT
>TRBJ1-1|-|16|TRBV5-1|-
CASSFRGTYMNTEAFF
TGCGCCAGCAGCTTCCGTGGGACATACATGAACACTGAAGCTTTCTTT
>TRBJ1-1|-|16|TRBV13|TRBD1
CASSSKTGGLSTEAFF
TGTGCCAGCAGCTCAAAGACAGGGGGTTTGAGCACTGAAGCTTTCTTT
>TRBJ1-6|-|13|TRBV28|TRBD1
CASTDRGTSPLHF
TGTGCCAGCACCGACAGGGGTACCTCACCCCTCCACTTT
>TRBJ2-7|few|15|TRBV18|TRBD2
CASSPPGLVGEWQYF
TGTGCCAGCTCACCACCGGGACTAGTGGGAGAGTGGCAGTACTTC
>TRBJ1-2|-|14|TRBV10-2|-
CASSEPGAGPGYTF
TGCGCCAGCAGTGAGCCGGGGGCTGGCCCTGGCTACACCTTC
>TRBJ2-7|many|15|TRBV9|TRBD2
CASSVDGGGTYEQYF
TGTGCCAGCAGCGTAGATGGCGGGGGGACCTACGAGCAGTACTTC
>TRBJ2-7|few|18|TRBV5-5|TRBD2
CASSLVLPGKAGVYEQYF
TGTGCCAGCAGCTTGGTCCTACCCGGGAAGGCGGGGGTTTACGAGCAGTACTTC
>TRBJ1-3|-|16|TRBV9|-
CASSVGDLSSGNTIYF
TGTGCCAGCAGCGTTGGGGACCTCTCCTCTGGAAACACCATATATTTT
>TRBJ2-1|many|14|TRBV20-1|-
CSARFGGSYNEQFF
TGCAGTGCTAGGTTTGGGGGCTCCTACAATGAGCAGTTCTTC
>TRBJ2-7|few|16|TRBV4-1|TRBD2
CASSFQAERGPYEQYF
TGCGCCAGCAGCTTCCAAGCGGAGCGGGGACCCTACGAGCAGTACTTC
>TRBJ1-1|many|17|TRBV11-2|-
CASSAPGRGEENTEAFF
TGTGCCAGCAGCGCTCCGGGACGGGGGGAAGAGAACACTGAAGCTTTCTTT
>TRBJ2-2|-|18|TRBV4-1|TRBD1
CASSQRVGTGGNTGELFF
TGCGCCAGCAGCCAAAGGGTGGGGACAGGAGGGAACACCGGGGAGCTGTTTTTT
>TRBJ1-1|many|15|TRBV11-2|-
CASSLVRPGRTEAFF
TGTGCCAGCAGCTTAGTAAGGCCAGGACGCACTGAAGCTTTCTTT
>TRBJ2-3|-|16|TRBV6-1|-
CASRRGKDLTTDTQYF
TGTGCCAGCAGACGGGGGAAGGATTTAACCACAGATACGCAGTATTTT
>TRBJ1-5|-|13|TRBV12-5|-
CASGLEQGQPQHF
TGTGCTAGTGGTTTGGAGCAGGGGCAGCCCCAGCATTTT
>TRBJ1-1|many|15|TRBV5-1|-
CASSPTRVIGTEAFF
TGCGCCAGCAGCCCAACTCGGGTGATAGGCACTGAAGCTTTCTTT
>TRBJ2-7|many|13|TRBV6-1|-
CASSESRVHEQYF
TGTGCCAGCAGTGAATCTAGAGTCCACGAGCAGTACTTC
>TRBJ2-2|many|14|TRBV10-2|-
CASRTFVNTGELFF
TGCGCCAGCAGGACCTTCGTGAACACCGGGGAGCTGTTTTTT
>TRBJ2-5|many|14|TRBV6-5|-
CASSYRGADETQYF
TGTGCCAGCAGTTACCGGGGGGCTGATGAGACCCAGTACTTC
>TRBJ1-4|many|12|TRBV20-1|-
CSARAGDEKLFF
TGCAGTGCTAGAGCGGGGGATGAAAAACTGTTTTTT
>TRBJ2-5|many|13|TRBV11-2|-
CASSLELLGPQYF
TGTGCCAGCAGCTTAGAACTTTTAGGTCCCCAGTACTTC
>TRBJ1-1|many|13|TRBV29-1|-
CSVEGESNTEAFF
TGCAGCGTTGAAGGGGAATCGAACACTGAAGCTTTCTTT
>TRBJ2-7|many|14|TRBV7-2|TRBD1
CASSMGQNTYEQYF
TGTGCCAGCAGCATGGGACAGAACACCTACGAGCAGTACTTC
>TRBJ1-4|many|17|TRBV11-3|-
CASSLGGLAGTNEKLFF
TGTGCCAGCAGCTTAGGGGGGCTGGCTGGAACTAATGAAAAACTGTTTTTT
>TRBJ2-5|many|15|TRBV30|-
CAWSVLGAREKTQYF
TGTGCCTGGAGTGTACTTGGGGCCCGGGAGAAGACCCAGTACTTC
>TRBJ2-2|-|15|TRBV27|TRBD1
CASSRRTGSPGELFF
TGTGCCAGCAGTCGAAGGACAGGTTCCCCCGGGGAGCTGTTTTTT
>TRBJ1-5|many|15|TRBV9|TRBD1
CASSPQTGSNQPQHF
TGTGCCAGCAGCCCCCAGACAGGGAGCAATCAGCCCCAGCATTTT
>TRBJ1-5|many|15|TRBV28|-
CASSLAGEGNQPQHF
TGTGCCAGCAGTTTGGCGGGGGAGGGAAATCAGCCCCAGCATTTT
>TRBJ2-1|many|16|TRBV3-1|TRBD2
CASSQATSGGYNEQFF
TGTGCCAGCAGCCAAGCGACTAGCGGGGGTTACAATGAGCAGTTCTTC
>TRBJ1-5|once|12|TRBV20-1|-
CSALDRNQPQHF
TGCAGTGCCCTGGACAGAAATCAGCCCCAGCATTTT
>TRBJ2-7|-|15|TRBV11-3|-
CASSLQSQLHYEQYF
TGTGCCAGCAGCCTCCAGAGCCAGCTGCACTACGAGCAGTACTTC
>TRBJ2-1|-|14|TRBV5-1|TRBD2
CASSSRTSGGQQFF
TGCGCCAGCAGCTCCCGGACTAGCGGGGGGCAGCAGTTCTTC
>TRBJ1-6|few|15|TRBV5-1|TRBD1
CASSLVGTDNSPLHF
TGCGCCAGCAGCTTGGTGGGGACAGATAATTCACCCCTCCACTTT
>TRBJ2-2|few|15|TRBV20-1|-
CSARDWKGNTGELFF
TGCAGTGCTAGAGATTGGAAAGGGAACACCGGGGAGCTGTTTTTT
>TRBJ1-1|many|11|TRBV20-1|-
CRLESNTEAFF
TGCAGGCTTGAGAGTAACACTGAAGCTTTCTTT